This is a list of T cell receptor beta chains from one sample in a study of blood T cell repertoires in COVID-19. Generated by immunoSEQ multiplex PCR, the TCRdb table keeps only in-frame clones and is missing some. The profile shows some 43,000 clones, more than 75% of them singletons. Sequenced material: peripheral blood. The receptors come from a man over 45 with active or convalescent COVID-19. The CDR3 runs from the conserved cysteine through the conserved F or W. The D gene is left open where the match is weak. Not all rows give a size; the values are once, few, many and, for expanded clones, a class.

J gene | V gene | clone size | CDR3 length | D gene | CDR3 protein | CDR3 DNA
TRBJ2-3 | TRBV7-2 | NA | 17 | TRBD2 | CASSLKRGTPKADTQYF | TGTGCCAGCAGCTTAAAGCGGGGGACACCCAAAGCAGATACGCAGTATTTT
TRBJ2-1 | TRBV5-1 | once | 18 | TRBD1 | CASSLGTGGAGRGHEQFF | TGCGCCAGCAGCCTCGGGACAGGGGGCGCGGGTCGGGGCCATGAGCAGTTCTTC
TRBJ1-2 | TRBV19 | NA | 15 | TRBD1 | CASSVRGRLIYGYTF | TGTGCCAGTAGTGTCAGGGGGCGGTTGATCTATGGCTACACCTTC
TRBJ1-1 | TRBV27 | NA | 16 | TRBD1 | CASSLGNRGGNTEAFF | TGTGCCAGCAGTCTAGGAAACAGGGGGGGGAACACTGAAGCTTTCTTT
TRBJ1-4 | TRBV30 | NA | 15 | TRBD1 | CAWRDRGRGNEKLFF | TGTGCCTGGAGGGACAGGGGGCGAGGTAATGAAAAACTGTTTTTT
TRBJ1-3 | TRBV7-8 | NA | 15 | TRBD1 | CASSLGDSAGNTIYF | TGTGCCAGCAGCTTAGGGGACAGTGCCGGAAACACCATATATTTT
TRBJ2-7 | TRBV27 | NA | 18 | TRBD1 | CASSLGLPQGQGVYEQYF | TGTGCCAGCAGTTTAGGTTTACCGCAAGGACAGGGGGTCTACGAGCAGTACTTC
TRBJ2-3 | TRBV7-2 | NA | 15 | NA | CASSLEDSLPDTQYF | TGTGCCAGCAGCTTAGAGGACAGTTTGCCAGATACGCAGTATTTT
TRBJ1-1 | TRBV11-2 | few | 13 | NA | CASTGTDLTEAFF | TGTGCCAGCACAGGGACTGACCTCACTGAAGCTTTCTTT
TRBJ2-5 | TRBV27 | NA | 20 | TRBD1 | CASSQSSTGIGVGYQETQYF | TGTGCCAGCAGCCAGAGTTCGACAGGGATTGGCGTGGGGTATCAAGAGACCCAGTACTTC
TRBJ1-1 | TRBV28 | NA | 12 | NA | CASSLQGTEAFF | TGTGCCAGCAGTTTACAGGGGACTGAAGCTTTCTTT
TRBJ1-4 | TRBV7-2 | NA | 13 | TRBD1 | CASSSDRGEKLFF | TGTGCCAGCAGCTCCGACAGGGGCGAAAAACTGTTTTTT
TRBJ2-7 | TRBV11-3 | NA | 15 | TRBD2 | CASSPGGLSSYEQYF | TGTGCCAGCAGCCCGGGGGGGCTAAGCTCCTACGAGCAGTACTTC
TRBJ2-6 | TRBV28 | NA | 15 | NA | CASKEDSSGANVLTF | TGTGCCAGCAAAGAGGACAGCTCTGGGGCCAACGTCCTGACTTTC
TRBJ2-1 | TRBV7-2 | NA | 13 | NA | CASSLVPGNEQFF | TGTGCCAGCAGCTTAGTCCCGGGCAATGAGCAGTTCTTC
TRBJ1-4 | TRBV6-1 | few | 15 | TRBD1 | CASSDSGQGSEKLFF | TGTGCCAGCAGTGATTCGGGACAGGGTAGCGAAAAACTGTTTTTT
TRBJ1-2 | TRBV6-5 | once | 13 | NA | CASNPRGQHGYTF | TGTGCCAGCAATCCCCGGGGTCAGCATGGCTACACCTTC
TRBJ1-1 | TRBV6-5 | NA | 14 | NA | CASRTRGGGTEAFF | TGTGCCAGCAGGACGAGGGGGGGCGGCACTGAAGCTTTCTTT
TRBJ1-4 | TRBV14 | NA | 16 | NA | CASSQDSGVENEKLFF | TGTGCCAGCAGCCAAGATTCCGGGGTTGAGAATGAAAAACTGTTTTTT
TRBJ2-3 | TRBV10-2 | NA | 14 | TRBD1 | CASSEPQGEVTQYF | TGCGCCAGCAGTGAACCACAGGGGGAGGTTACGCAGTATTTT
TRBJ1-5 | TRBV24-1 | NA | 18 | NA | CATSDHIDKSYSNQPQHF | TGTGCCACCAGTGATCATATCGACAAGTCCTATAGCAATCAGCCCCAGCATTTT
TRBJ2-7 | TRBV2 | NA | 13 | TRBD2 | CASEGLASRQQYF | TGTGCCAGTGAGGGACTAGCCTCCCGGCAGCAGTACTTC
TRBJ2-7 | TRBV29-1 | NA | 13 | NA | CSVEAGNSYEQYF | TGCAGCGTTGAGGCAGGCAACTCCTACGAGCAGTACTTC
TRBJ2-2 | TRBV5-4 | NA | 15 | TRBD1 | CASTPTGLHTGELFF | TGTGCCAGCACCCCGACAGGGCTGCACACCGGGGAGCTGTTTTTT
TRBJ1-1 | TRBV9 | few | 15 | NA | CASSVASRGDTEAFF | TGTGCCAGCAGCGTAGCTTCCCGGGGGGACACTGAAGCTTTCTTT
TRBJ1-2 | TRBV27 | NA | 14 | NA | CASSPRQASYGYTF | TGTGCCAGCAGTCCACGACAGGCCAGCTATGGCTACACCTTC
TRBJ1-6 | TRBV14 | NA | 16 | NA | CASSQRDRVRSSPLHF | TGTGCCAGCAGCCAGCGGGACCGTGTAAGGAGTTCACCCCTCCACTTT
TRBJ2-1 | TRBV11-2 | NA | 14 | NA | CASTDGGPPFEQFF | TGTGCCAGCACCGACGGGGGTCCCCCATTTGAGCAGTTCTTC
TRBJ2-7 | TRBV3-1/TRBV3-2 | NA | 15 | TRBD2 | CASRPNTGTSYEQYF | TGTGCCAGCAGGCCTAATACAGGGACTAGCTACGAGCAGTACTTC
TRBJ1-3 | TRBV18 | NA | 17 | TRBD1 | CASSPSVGTGAGNTIYF | TGTGCCAGCTCACCCTCCGTAGGGACAGGTGCTGGAAACACCATATATTTT
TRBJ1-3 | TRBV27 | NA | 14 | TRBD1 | CASRGTALGNTIYF | TGTGCCAGCAGGGGGACAGCTTTGGGAAACACCATATATTTT
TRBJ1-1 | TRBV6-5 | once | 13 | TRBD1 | CASSWTGVTEAFF | TGTGCCAGCAGTTGGACAGGGGTCACTGAAGCTTTCTTT
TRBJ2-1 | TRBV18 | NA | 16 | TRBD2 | CASSPSLGGDYNEQFF | TGTGCCAGCTCACCTTCCTTGGGGGGGGATTACAATGAGCAGTTCTTC
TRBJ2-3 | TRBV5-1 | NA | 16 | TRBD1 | CASSAGTGVTTDTQYF | TGCGCCAGCAGCGCTGGGACAGGGGTCACCACAGATACGCAGTATTTT
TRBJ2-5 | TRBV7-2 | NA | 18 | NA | CASSPRQISVNIGETQYF | TGTGCCAGCAGCCCCCGACAGATTTCAGTTAACATTGGAGAGACCCAGTACTTC
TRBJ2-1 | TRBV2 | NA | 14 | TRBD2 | CASSEGLAGNEQFF | TGTGCCAGCAGTGAGGGACTAGCGGGAAATGAGCAGTTCTTC
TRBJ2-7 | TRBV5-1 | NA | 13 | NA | CASRGTGSHEQYF | TGCGCCAGCCGGGGCACAGGGTCTCACGAGCAGTACTTC
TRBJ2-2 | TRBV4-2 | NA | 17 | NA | CASSQESGRGRSGELFF | TGTGCCAGCAGCCAAGAATCGGGTCGGGGAAGGTCCGGGGAGCTGTTTTTT
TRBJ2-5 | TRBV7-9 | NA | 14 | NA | CASSWAGAVGTQYF | TGTGCCAGCAGCTGGGCAGGGGCGGTTGGGACCCAGTACTTC
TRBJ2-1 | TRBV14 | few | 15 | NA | CASSQDWENNNEQFF | TGTGCCAGCAGCCAAGATTGGGAGAACAACAATGAGCAGTTCTTC
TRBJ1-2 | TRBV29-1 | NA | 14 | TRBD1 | CSVETGGQGYGYTF | TGCAGCGTTGAGACAGGGGGCCAGGGGTATGGCTACACCTTC
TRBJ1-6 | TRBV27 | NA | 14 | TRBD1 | CASRTGALNSPLHF | TGTGCCAGCAGGACAGGGGCCCTTAATTCACCCCTCCACTTT
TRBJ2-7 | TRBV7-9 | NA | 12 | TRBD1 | CASARGQGEQYF | TGTGCCAGCGCCAGGGGGCAGGGGGAGCAGTACTTC
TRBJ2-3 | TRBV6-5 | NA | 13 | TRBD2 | CATREAGTDTQYF | TGTGCCACCCGGGAGGCCGGCACAGATACGCAGTATTTT
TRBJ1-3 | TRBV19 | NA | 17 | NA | CASSITPQISSGNTIYF | TGTGCCAGTAGTATAACCCCCCAGATCAGCTCTGGAAACACCATATATTTT
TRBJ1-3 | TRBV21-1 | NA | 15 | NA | CASSKNPGAGNTIYF | TGTGCCAGCAGCAAAAACCCAGGGGCCGGAAACACCATATATTTT
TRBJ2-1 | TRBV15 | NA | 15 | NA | CATSWGPGQHNEQFF | TGTGCCACCAGCTGGGGCCCGGGACAACATAATGAGCAGTTCTTC
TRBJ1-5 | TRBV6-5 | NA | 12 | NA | CASSPGNQPQHF | TGTGCCAGCAGCCCCGGCAATCAGCCCCAGCATTTT
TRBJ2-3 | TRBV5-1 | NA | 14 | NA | CASRSGLITDTQYF | TGCGCCAGCAGATCCGGACTAATCACAGATACGCAGTATTTT
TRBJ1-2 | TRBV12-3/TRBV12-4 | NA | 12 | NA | CASSPVRGGYTF | TGTGCCAGCAGTCCCGTCCGCGGTGGCTACACCTTC